This T cell receptor beta chain is from a study of shared clonotypes between healthy human individuals. Study in general: Contributing individuals were a couple of females and three males aged 18 to 49.

The CDR3 consists of 14 residues. CDR1 SEHNR and CDR2 FQNEAQ come from the germline V gene (reference sequence). Trimming stripped 5 bases from V and 8 bases from J, with 16 bases between. TCRdb's copy holds only in-frame clones and misses some; the assay was immunoSEQ multiplex PCR. The table records tens of thousands of clones, roughly two thirds of them present only once. The rearrangement links TRBV7-9 to TRBJ1-5, with no clear D. Sample: memory CD8+ T cells sorted from blood. Subset in this sample: CD45RO+ cells pooled with CCR7-negative TemRA cells. The source is a man aged 30 to 39 in good health. CDR3 sequence: CASSPEGFGKPQHF. The CDR3 DNA follows: TGTGCCAGCAGCCCAGAGGGTTTTGGGAAGCCCCAGCATTTT.